The sample holds many counts of the clone carrying this T cell receptor beta chain. This CDR3 contains 15 residues. CDR1 is MNHNY and CDR2 is SVGAGI in the germline V gene (reference sequence). V was pared by 2 bases and J by 1 base, with 11 bases between. This record comes from a study of blood T cells in healthy people across ages. Primed by a sample-barcoded 5' primer and a J-beta primer mix, a second PCR proceeded for 7 to 11 cycles. Every cDNA was tagged by a template-switch adaptor with 12 random nucleotides. TCRdb re-called the 5' RACE reads through MiXCR, storing one row per CDR3 protein. This table has 590,000 or so distinct CDR3 sequences, 25% to 30% appearing once.

The source of this sequence is a woman at least 80 years old in good health. The chain has TRBV6-6 and TRBJ2-5; the D gene is possibly TRBD1 (6 bases). The source material was blood. In DNA, the CDR3 is TGTGCCAGCAGTTACGCCGGACAGCCCCAAGAGACCCAGTACTTC. This encodes CASSYAGQPQETQYF.